The present T cell receptor (beta chain) was sequenced within a study of blood T cell repertoires in COVID-19. Germline lookup yields CDR1 MNHNY and CDR2 SVGAGI (reference sequence). The V end lost 8 bases, the J end lost 10 bases, and 24 bases lay between the germline ends. The CDR3 runs 16 residues. Generated by immunoSEQ multiplex PCR, the TCRdb table keeps only in-frame clones and is missing some. The table lists some 87,000 clones, 85% to 90% of them singletons. The receptor was isolated from a human donor with COVID-19, enrolled during active disease. The donor label of this sample is uncertain. V and J are TRBV6-6 and TRBJ1-6; weak D call: TRBD1 (6 bases). The source material was peripheral blood. CDR3 nucleotides: TGTGCCAGCTTCGGTAGACAACACAGGGAAGAATCACCCCTCCACTTT. Translation: CASFGRQHREESPLHF.